This passage covers 2 T cell receptor beta chains from one sample sequenced in a study of cytomegalovirus exposure and HLA in healthy donors. Using immunoSEQ multiplex PCR, the repertoire was profiled, and TCRdb retains in-frame clones only, with some absent. The sample includes approximately 200,000 clones, 70% to 85% of them seen just once. Sequenced input: PBMCs. The receptor source for this set is a woman aged 25 to 39 in good health and CMV-seropositive.

CDR3 DNA sequence: TGTGCCAGCTCACCACAGTTGGGACAACCCTACAATGAGCAGTTCTTC. Translated: CASSPQLGQPYNEQFF. The V and J genes are TRBV18 and TRBJ2-1; D might be TRBD1 (6 bases). The CDR3 runs 16 residues. CDR1 and CDR2 from the germline V gene are KGHSH and LQKENI. The ends were cut back, 1 base at V and 2 bases at J, with 12 bases in the middle.

The gene calls are TRBV6-1 and TRBJ1-1; 10 bases are a match to TRBD1. Trimming cost V 4 bases and J 0 bases; bases outside gene matches: 5. The CDR3 covers 16 residues. Germline CDR1 MNHNS, CDR2 SASEGT. CDR3 sequence reads: CASSVPGQGLNTEAFF. The CDR3 nucleotides read TGTGCCAGCAGTGTACCGGGACAGGGGCTGAACACTGAAGCTTTCTTT.